The present entry profiles one T cell receptor (beta chain) with its context. Antigen specificity is unknown. This entry comes from a study of cytomegalovirus exposure and HLA in healthy donors. As for the study in general: Across 350 to 500 genotyped donors, 81% landed in the Caucasian-associated ancestry cluster. Findings and limits, study-wide: Several top significant clusters appeared, in a later analysis, to be linked to common viral pathogens. In an earlier analysis, productive rearrangement rates for most beta V segments clustered near 87% or 30%. Later, an analysis showed that TCR beta chains associated with HLA were more clonally expanded than others that were equally common.

The study ran its PCR with 60 Vbeta and 13 Jbeta primers. The protocol was immunoSEQ multiplex PCR, while the TCRdb copy is restricted to in-frame clones and leaves out a portion. The sample totals 150,000 to 200,000 clones. The TCR comes from a young woman in good health and CMV-seropositive. Sequenced material: PBMCs.

Here the CDR3 reads CASSPDRASWNEQFF. In DNA, the CDR3 is TGTGCCAGCAGTCCCGACAGGGCATCGTGGAATGAGCAGTTCTTC. This sequence joins TRBV27 and TRBJ2-1; 7 nucleotides agree with TRBD1. Germline values: CDR1 MNHEY, CDR2 SMNVEV (reference sequence). The CDR3 is made up of 15 amino acids. V dropped 5 bases and J dropped 7; count of bases not matched to a gene: 11.